This T cell receptor beta chain appears in the sequencing data of a study of blood T cell repertoires in COVID-19. At the level of the study: The United States, Italy and Spain provided the acute and convalescent COVID-19 samples.

This clone turned up a few times. Repertoires were generated with immunoSEQ multiplex PCR, while TCRdb's copy carries only in-frame clones and drops some. The sample records approximately 170,000 clones, roughly 81% being singletons. What was sequenced was peripheral blood. The clonotype originates from a woman aged 80 or over with COVID-19, enrolled during active disease.

The CDR3 loop is CASSIGSAVGSPLHF. CDR3 coding DNA: TGTGCCAGTAGTATCGGGTCAGCCGTGGGTTCACCCCTCCACTTT. This rearrangement joins TRBV19 to TRBJ1-6; D remains ambiguous. This CDR3 region has 15 residues. Per germline, CDR1 LNHDA and CDR2 SQIVND (reference sequence). Trimming removed 3 bases at V and 9 bases at J, with 15 bases between. Using reference TRBV19 and TRBJ1-6 for the parts outside the CDR3, the full variable domain is DGGITQSPKYLFRKEGQNVTLSCEQNLNHDAMYWYRQDPGQGLRLIYYSQIVNDFQKGDIAEGYSVSREKKESFPLTVTSAQKNPTAFYLCASSIGSAVGSPLHFGNGTRLTVT.